This T cell receptor (beta chain) was profiled in a study of blood T cell repertoires in COVID-19. Looking at the study overall: The United States, Italy and Spain provided the acute and convalescent COVID-19 samples. T cells, B-cell-depleted T cells, or PBMCs provided the cDNA or gDNA that served as material.

Source study methods: From reference gene primer amplification, estimates of nucleated cell counts were derived. Sequencing used immunoSEQ multiplex PCR; TCRdb keeps in-frame clones, though not all of them. The DNA was the basis for D and trimming; V, J and clone size are from that table. Of over 70,000 clones in the sample, approximately 88% were seen once. Input material: peripheral blood. The sequence came from a man at least 80 years old with acute or convalescent COVID-19.

The CDR3 here is CASGLEGASYGYTF. The CDR3 DNA reads TGTGCTAGTGGTTTGGAAGGGGCTAGCTATGGCTACACCTTC. V is TRBV12-5 and J is TRBJ1-2; possibly TRBD1 for D (5 bases). Germline CDR1 and CDR2: LGHNT and FRNRAP. Trimming left V 1 base short and J 4 bases short, with 10 bases between. The CDR3 has 14 residues.